The text below deals with one TCR beta chain. The CDR3 is 12 residues long. V was trimmed by 4 bases and J by 9 bases, leaving 11 bases between them. The germline gives CDR1 SGDLS, CDR2 YYNGEE. TCRdb itself ran the RT-PCR reads through MiXCR, one entry per CDR3 protein. The sample records about 700,000 distinct CDR3 sequences, about 14% being singletons. The V and J genes are TRBV9 and TRBJ2-1; D remains unclear. The sample was memory CD4+ T cells from blood. The clonotype was recovered from a female donor in good health, serving as a healthy control. The CDR3 region has the DNA TGTGCCAGCAGCCCCCAGTGGGGTGAGCAGTTCTTC. Its protein product is CASSPQWGEQFF.